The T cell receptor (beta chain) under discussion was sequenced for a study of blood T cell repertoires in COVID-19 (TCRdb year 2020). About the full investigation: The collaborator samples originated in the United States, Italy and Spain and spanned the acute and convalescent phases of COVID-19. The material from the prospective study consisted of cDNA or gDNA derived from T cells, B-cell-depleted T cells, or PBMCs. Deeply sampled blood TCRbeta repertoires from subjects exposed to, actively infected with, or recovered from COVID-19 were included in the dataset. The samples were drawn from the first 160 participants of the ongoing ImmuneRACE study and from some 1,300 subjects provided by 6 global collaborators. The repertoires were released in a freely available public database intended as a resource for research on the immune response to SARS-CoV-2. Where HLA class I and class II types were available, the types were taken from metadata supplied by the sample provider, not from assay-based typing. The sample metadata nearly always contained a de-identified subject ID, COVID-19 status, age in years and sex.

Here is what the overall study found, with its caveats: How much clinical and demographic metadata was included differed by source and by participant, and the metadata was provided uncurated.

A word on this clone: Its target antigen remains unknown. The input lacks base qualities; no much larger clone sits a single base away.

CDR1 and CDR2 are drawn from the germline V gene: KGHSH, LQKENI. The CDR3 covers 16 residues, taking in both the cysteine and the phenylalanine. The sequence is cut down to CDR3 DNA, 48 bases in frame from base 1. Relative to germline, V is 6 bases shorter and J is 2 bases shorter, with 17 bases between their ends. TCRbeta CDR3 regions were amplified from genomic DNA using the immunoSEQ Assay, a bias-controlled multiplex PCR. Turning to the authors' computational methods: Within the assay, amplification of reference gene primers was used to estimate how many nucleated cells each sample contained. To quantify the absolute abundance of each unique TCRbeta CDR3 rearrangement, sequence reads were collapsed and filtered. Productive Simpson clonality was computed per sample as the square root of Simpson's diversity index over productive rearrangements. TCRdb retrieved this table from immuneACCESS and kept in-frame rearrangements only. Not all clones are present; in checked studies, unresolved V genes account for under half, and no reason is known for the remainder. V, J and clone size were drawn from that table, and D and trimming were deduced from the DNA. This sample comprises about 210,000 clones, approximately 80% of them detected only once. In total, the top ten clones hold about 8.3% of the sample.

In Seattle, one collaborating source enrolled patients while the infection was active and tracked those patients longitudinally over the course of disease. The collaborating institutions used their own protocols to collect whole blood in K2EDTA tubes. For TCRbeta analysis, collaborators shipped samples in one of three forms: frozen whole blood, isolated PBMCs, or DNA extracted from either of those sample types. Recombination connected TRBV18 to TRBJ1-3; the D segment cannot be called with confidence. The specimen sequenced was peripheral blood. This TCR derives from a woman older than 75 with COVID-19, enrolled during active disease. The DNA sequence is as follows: TGTGCCAGCTCCGACACCGCAACCCCCACTGGAAACACCATATATTTT. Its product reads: CASSDTATPTGNTIYF.